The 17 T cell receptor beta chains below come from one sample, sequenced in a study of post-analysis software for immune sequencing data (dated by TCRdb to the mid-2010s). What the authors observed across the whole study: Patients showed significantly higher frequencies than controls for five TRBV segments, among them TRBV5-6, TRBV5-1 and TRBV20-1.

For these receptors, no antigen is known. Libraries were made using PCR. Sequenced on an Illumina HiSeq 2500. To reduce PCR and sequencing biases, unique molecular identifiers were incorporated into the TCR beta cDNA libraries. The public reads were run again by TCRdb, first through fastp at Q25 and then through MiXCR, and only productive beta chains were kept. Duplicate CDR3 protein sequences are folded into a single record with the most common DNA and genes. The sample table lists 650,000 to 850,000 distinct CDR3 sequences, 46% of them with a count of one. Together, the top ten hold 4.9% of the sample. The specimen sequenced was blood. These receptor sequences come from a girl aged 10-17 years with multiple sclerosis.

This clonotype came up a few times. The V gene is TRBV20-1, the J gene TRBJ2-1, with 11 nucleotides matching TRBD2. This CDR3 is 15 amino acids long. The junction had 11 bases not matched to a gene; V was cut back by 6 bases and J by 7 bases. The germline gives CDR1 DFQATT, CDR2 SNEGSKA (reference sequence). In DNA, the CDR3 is TGCAGTGCGTGGGTAGCGGGAGGGCCTGTAAATGAGCAGTTCTTC. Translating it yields CSAWVAGGPVNEQFF.

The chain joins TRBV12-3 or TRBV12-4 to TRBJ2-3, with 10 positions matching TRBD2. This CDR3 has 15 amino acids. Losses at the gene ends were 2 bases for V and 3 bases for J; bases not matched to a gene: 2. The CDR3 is CASSLLAGETDTQYF. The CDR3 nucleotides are TGTGCCAGCAGTTTACTAGCGGGAGAAACAGATACGCAGTATTTT.

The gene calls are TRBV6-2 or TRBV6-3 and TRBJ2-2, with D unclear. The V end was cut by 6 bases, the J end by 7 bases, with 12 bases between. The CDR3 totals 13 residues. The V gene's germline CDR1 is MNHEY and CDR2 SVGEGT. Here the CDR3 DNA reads TGTGCCAGCAGCATGGCCGGGCTCGGGGAGCTGTTTTTT. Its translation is CASSMAGLGELFF.

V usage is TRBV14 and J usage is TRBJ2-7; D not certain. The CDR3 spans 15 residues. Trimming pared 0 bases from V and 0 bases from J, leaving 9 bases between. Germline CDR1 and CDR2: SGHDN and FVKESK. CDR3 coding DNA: TGTGCCAGCAGCCAAGATGGTACCAGCTCCTACGAGCAGTACTTC. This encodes CASSQDGTSSYEQYF. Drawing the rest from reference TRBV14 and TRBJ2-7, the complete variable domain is EAGVTQFPSHSVIEKGQTVTLRCDPISGHDNLYWYRRVMGKEIKFLLHFVKESKQDESGMPNNRFLAERTGGTYSTLKVQPAELEDSGVYFCASSQDGTSSYEQYFGPGTRLTVT.

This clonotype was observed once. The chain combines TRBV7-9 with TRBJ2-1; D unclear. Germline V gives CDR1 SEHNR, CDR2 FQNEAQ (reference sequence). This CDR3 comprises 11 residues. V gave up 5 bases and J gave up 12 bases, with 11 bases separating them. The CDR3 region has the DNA TGTGCCAGCAGCCCAGACGTAATGCAGTTCTTC. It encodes CASSPDVMQFF.

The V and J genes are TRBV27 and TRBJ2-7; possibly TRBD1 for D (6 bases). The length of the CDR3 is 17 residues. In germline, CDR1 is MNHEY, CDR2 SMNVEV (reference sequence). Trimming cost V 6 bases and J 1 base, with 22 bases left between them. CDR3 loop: CASRSRQDPWGSYEQYF. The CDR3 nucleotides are TGTGCCAGCAGAAGTCGACAGGACCCCTGGGGGTCCTACGAGCAGTACTTC.

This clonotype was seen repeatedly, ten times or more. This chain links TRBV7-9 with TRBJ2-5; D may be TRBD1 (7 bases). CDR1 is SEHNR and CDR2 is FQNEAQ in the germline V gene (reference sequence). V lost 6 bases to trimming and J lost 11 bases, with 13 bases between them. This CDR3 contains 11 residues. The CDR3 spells CASSFRGEQYF. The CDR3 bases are TGTGCCAGCAGTTTCAGGGGGGAGCAGTACTTC.

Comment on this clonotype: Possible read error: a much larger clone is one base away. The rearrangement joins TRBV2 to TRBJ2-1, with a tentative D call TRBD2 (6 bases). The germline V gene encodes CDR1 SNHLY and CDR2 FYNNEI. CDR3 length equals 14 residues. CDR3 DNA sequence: TGTGCCAGCGGACCTAGCGCCTCCTACAATGGGCAGTTCTTC. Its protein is CASGPSASYNGQFF.

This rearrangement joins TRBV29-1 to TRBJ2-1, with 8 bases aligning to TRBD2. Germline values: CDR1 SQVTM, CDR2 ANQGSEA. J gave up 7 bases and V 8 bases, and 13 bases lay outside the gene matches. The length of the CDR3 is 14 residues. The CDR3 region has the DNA TGCAGCTCAGGGACCGGGACTAGAATTAATGAGCAGTTCTTC. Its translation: CSSGTGTRINEQFF.

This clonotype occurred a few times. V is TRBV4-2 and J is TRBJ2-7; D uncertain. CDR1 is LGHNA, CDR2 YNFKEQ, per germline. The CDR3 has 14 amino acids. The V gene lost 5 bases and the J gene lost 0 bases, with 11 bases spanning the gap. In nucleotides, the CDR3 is TGTGCCAGCAGCGAGGCACATTTCTCCTACGAGCAGTACTTC. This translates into CASSEAHFSYEQYF.

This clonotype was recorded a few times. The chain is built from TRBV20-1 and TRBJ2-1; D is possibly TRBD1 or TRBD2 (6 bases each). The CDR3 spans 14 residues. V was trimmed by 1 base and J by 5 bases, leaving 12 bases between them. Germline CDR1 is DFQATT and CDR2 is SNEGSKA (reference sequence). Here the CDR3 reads CSARVGGRNNEQFF. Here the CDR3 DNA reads TGCAGTGCTAGAGTAGGGGGGCGGAACAATGAGCAGTTCTTC.

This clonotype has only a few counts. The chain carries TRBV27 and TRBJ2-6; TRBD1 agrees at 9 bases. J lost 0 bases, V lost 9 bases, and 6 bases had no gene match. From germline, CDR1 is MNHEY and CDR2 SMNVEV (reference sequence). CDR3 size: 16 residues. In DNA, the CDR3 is TGTGCCAGTTGGGACAGGGAGAGCTCTGGGGCCAACGTCCTGACTTTC. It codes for CASWDRESSGANVLTF.

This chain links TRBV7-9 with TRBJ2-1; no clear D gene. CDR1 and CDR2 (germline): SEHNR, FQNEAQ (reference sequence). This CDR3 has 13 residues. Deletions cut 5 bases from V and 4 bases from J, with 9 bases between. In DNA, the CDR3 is TGTGCCAGCAGCCCGGCGCAGTACAATGAGCAGTTCTTC. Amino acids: CASSPAQYNEQFF.

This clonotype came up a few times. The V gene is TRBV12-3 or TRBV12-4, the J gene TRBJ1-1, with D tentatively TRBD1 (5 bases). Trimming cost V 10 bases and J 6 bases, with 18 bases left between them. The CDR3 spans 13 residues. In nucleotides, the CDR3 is TGTGCCACCCAAAGGGGCCCGGGCCCTGAAGCTTTCTTT. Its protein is CATQRGPGPEAFF.

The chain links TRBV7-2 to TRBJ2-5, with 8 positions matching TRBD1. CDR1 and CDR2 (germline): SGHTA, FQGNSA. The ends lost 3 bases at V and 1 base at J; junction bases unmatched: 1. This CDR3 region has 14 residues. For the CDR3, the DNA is TGTGCCAGCAGCTTCCAGGGGGCCCAAGAGACCCAGTACTTC. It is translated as CASSFQGAQETQYF.

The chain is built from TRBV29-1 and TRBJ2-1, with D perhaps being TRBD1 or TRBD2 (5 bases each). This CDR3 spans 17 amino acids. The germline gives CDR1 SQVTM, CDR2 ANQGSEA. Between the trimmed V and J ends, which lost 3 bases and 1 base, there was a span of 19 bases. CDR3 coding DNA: TGCAGCGTTGAGGGCAGACAGCCTACTAGATCCTACAATGAGCAGTTCTTC. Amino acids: CSVEGRQPTRSYNEQFF.

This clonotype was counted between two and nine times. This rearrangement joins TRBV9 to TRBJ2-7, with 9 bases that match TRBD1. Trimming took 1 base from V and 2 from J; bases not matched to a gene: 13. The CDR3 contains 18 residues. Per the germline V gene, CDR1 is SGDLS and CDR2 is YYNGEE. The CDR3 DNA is TGTGCCAGCAGCGTAAACCAAGGGCCGGGACAGGGACCCTACGAGCAGTACTTC. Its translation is CASSVNQGPGQGPYEQYF.